These T cell receptor beta chains were read from a single sample in a study of blood T cell repertoires in COVID-19. Clones were sequenced by immunoSEQ multiplex PCR, and TCRdb holds only the in-frame ones, with some missing. The profile covers 55,000 to 75,000 clones, with around three quarters appearing a single time and roughly 3.7% taken by the ten largest. The specimen sequenced was peripheral blood. All receptors come from a man aged 55-75 years with acute or convalescent COVID-19. Each CDR3 is given with its conserved first and last residue. The order of the fields is D gene, V gene, clone size, J gene, CDR3 DNA, CDR3 protein. A D gene is named only where the DNA matches it firmly. Clone size is shown for a subset of rows, as once, few, many or a class of expanded clone.

D: TRBD1
V: TRBV6-5
size: -
J: TRBJ2-2
DNA: TGTGCCACCGCGGGACAGGGGGCCGCCGGGGAGCTGTTTTTT
CDR3: CATAGQGAAGELFF

D: TRBD1
V: TRBV24-1
size: -
J: TRBJ2-5
DNA: TGTGCCACCAGTGATTCGCTACAGGGGGGTAAAGAGACCCAGTACTTC
CDR3: CATSDSLQGGKETQYF

D: TRBD1
V: TRBV3-1/TRBV3-2
size: -
J: TRBJ1-6
DNA: TGTGCCAGCAGCTCCGGGACAGAATCACCCCTCCACTTT
CDR3: CASSSGTESPLHF

D: TRBD2
V: TRBV5-1
size: -
J: TRBJ2-7
DNA: TGCGCCAGCAGCCTGACTAGCGGGGGTCTCGACGAGCAGTACTTC
CDR3: CASSLTSGGLDEQYF

D: -
V: TRBV19
size: -
J: TRBJ2-7
DNA: TGTGCCAGTAGTATCGGTCAGGGAGGATACGAGCAGTACTTC
CDR3: CASSIGQGGYEQYF

D: -
V: TRBV7-9
size: few
J: TRBJ2-6
DNA: TGTGCCAGCAGCTTAATTATGGCCTCTGGGGCCAACGTCCTGACTTTC
CDR3: CASSLIMASGANVLTF

D: -
V: TRBV28
size: -
J: TRBJ1-4
DNA: TGTGCCAGTGCTAACTTAGGCCCCCGGGGGGAAAAACTGTTTTTT
CDR3: CASANLGPRGEKLFF

D: -
V: TRBV29-1
size: -
J: TRBJ2-4
DNA: TGCAGCGTTGAAGAGAAAGGGGTGAACATTCAGTACTTC
CDR3: CSVEEKGVNIQYF

D: -
V: TRBV2
size: -
J: TRBJ2-2
DNA: TGTGCCAGCAGTGGGGAGCGGACCGGGGAGCTGTTTTTT
CDR3: CASSGERTGELFF

D: -
V: TRBV5-1
size: few
J: TRBJ1-1
DNA: TGCGCCAGCAGCCCCAGGGGAGCCACTGAAGCTTTCTTT
CDR3: CASSPRGATEAFF

D: -
V: TRBV5-1
size: -
J: TRBJ1-1
DNA: TGCGCCAGCAGCTTAGTTCCGATGGGAGCAGAGATGGGTGAAGCTTTCTTT
CDR3: CASSLVPMGAEMGEAFF

D: -
V: TRBV18
size: -
J: TRBJ1-6
DNA: TGTGCCAGCTCACTAGGAGGGGATTCACCCCTCCACTTT
CDR3: CASSLGGDSPLHF

D: TRBD1
V: TRBV7-6
size: -
J: TRBJ1-1
DNA: TGTGCCAGCAGCTTAGGGACAGGGATCGAAGCTTTCTTT
CDR3: CASSLGTGIEAFF

D: -
V: TRBV10-3
size: -
J: TRBJ2-5
DNA: TGTGCCATCAGTGAGAGGCGGAACCAAGAGACCCAGTACTTC
CDR3: CAISERRNQETQYF

D: -
V: TRBV5-1
size: once
J: TRBJ2-1
DNA: TGCGCCAGCAGCTTGGCCGAGTACTACAATGAGCAGTTCTTC
CDR3: CASSLAEYYNEQFF

D: TRBD1
V: TRBV28
size: -
J: TRBJ2-4
DNA: TGTGCCAGCAGTTTTCCGGCAGGGGGTCAAGAGGACATTCAGTACTTC
CDR3: CASSFPAGGQEDIQYF

D: -
V: TRBV19
size: few
J: TRBJ1-6
DNA: TGTGCCAGTACCCCACAGCCTAATTCACCCCTCCACTTT
CDR3: CASTPQPNSPLHF

D: TRBD1
V: TRBV2
size: -
J: TRBJ1-5
DNA: TGTGCCAGCAGTGAAGACAGGGGGGGCAATCAGCCCCAGCATTTT
CDR3: CASSEDRGGNQPQHF

D: -
V: TRBV14
size: -
J: TRBJ1-2
DNA: TGTGCCAGCAGCCGGGACACGCGCGGCTACACCTTC
CDR3: CASSRDTRGYTF

D: -
V: TRBV28
size: few
J: TRBJ1-5
DNA: TGTGCCAGCAGTTTCGGTAGCACGCCCCAGCATTTT
CDR3: CASSFGSTPQHF

D: -
V: TRBV4-1
size: -
J: TRBJ1-5
DNA: TGCGCCAGCAGCCAAGATATGAGCCCCCCAAATCAGCCCCAGCATTTT
CDR3: CASSQDMSPPNQPQHF

D: -
V: TRBV30
size: -
J: TRBJ2-2
DNA: TGTGCCTGGAGTGTAGGAGGAACGAACACCGGGGAGCTGTTTTTT
CDR3: CAWSVGGTNTGELFF

D: -
V: TRBV6-5
size: -
J: TRBJ1-4
DNA: TGTGCCAGCAGTTACTCTTTTGGGAGTGACGAAAAACTGTTTTTT
CDR3: CASSYSFGSDEKLFF

D: TRBD1
V: TRBV27
size: -
J: TRBJ2-7
DNA: TGTGCCAGCAGTTACAGGGGCTCCTACGAGCAGTACTTC
CDR3: CASSYRGSYEQYF

D: -
V: TRBV5-1
size: -
J: TRBJ1-1
DNA: TGCGCCAGCAGCGGAACCCAGGGCGGAACTGAAGCTTTCTTT
CDR3: CASSGTQGGTEAFF